This TCR beta chain was sequenced in a study of T cells in narcolepsy. Only in-frame clones appear in the TCRdb table, and some are missing; sequencing was by immunoSEQ multiplex PCR. The profile shows 35,000 or so clones, approximately 85% of them singletons. Study-level findings and limits: Comparing one patient's CSF and blood CD4+ clonotypes highlighted HCRT- and TRIB2-specific autoreactive clonotypes.

Germline CDR1 reads SGHRS; CDR2 reads YFSETQ. This CDR3 is built from 15 residues. V was pared by 4 bases and J by 7 bases, with 8 bases of the junction left unmatched. As for this clone: No antigen is known for it.

The sample taken for sequencing was CD45RA- memory CD4+ T cells from PBMCs. The chain links TRBV5-1 to TRBJ1-6; 7 bases agree with TRBD1. This receptor was taken from a human donor with narcolepsy. DNA for the CDR3: TGCGCCAGCAGCCAGAGTGAGGGGGCCAATTCACCCCTCCACTTT. The encoded protein is CASSQSEGANSPLHF.